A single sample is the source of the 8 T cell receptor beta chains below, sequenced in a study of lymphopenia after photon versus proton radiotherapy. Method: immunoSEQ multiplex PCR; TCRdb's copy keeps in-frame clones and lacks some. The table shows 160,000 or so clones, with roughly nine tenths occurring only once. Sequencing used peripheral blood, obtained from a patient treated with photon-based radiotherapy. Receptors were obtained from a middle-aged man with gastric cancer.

For the CDR3, the DNA is TGTGCCATCAGTGAGTCGGTCGGACTAGCAGCCTACGAGCAGTACTTC. This translates into CAISESVGLAAYEQYF. The rearrangement joins TRBV10-3 to TRBJ2-7; 8 bases align to TRBD2. V lost 0 bases, J lost 2 bases, and 6 bases stayed unmatched. Germline loops: CDR1 ENHRY, CDR2 SYGVKD. CDR3 length: 16 amino acids.

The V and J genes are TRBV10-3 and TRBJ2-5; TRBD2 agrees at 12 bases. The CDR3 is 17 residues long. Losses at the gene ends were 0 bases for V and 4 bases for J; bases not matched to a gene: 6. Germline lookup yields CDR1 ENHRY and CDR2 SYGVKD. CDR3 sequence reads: CAISESSELAGGETQYF. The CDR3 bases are TGTGCCATCAGTGAGTCGAGCGAACTAGCGGGAGGAGAGACCCAGTACTTC.

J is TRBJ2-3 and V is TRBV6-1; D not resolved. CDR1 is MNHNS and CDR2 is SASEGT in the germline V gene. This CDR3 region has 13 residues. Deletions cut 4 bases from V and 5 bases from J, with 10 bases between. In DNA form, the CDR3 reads TGTGCCAGCAGTGTAGACACTCTAGATACGCAGTATTTT. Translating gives CASSVDTLDTQYF.

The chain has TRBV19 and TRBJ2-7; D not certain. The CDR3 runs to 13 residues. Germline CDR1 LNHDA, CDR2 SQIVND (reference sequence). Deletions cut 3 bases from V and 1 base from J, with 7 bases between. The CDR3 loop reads CASSMKQSYEQYF. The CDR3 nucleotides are TGTGCCAGTAGTATGAAACAGTCCTACGAGCAGTACTTC.

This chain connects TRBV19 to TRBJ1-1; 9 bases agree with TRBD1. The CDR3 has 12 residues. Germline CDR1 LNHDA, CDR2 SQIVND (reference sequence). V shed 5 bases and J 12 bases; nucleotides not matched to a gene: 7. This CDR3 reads CASSFGTGQTFF. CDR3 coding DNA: TGTGCCAGTAGTTTCGGGACAGGGCAGACTTTCTTT.

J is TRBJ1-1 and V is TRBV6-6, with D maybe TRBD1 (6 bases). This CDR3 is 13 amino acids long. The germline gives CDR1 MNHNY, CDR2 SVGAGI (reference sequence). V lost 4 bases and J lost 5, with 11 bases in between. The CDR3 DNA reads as TGTGCCAGCAGTTTAGAGAGGGGGACTGAAGCTTTCTTT. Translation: CASSLERGTEAFF.

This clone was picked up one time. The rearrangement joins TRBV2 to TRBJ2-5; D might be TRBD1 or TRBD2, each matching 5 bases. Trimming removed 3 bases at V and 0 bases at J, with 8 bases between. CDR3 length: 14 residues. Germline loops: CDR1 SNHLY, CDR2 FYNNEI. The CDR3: CASSDGGYQETQYF. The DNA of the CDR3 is TGTGCCAGCAGTGATGGGGGATACCAAGAGACCCAGTACTTC. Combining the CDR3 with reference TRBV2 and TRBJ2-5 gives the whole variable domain EPEVTQTPSHQVTQMGQEVILRCVPISNHLYFYWYRQILGQKVEFLVSFYNNEISEKSEIFDDQFSVERPDGSNFTLKIRSTKLEDSAMYFCASSDGGYQETQYFGPGTRLLVL.

The CDR3 region is CASSPGTSPTYEQYF. CDR3 nucleotide sequence: TGCGCCAGCAGCCCTGGGACTTCACCCACCTACGAGCAGTACTTC. The rearrangement uses TRBV5-1 and TRBJ2-7; a possible D gene is TRBD2 (6 bases). CDR1 and CDR2 (germline): SGHRS, YFSETQ. This CDR3 region has 15 residues. The V end lost 4 bases, the J end lost 2 bases, and 16 bases lay between the germline ends.